A single sample is the source of the 23 T cell receptor beta chains below, sequenced in a study of T cell clonotyping in hematopoietic cell transplantation listed by TCRdb under 2021. The meaning of the sample's time point label: recipient sample about 28 days before transplant, after cytoreduction. The library came from the immunoSEQ multiplex PCR assay. Entries here come from immuneACCESS through TCRdb and include only in-frame sequences with V and J called. Some clones fail to appear in such tables; in the studies checked, an unresolved V gene covers under half of the shortfall, and the cause of the remainder is unknown. Recorded for this sample are around 45,000 clones; roughly 80% of them occurred a single time. Of the sample, 4% to 5.5% falls within the top ten clones. The sample in question was peripheral blood mononuclear cells, obtained before stem cell transplant. These receptors all stem from a man aged 55 to 70 with myelodysplastic syndrome. Some clones in this sample may be carry-over from other donors' samples.

The gene calls are TRBV5-5 and TRBJ1-5, with a possible D match to TRBD1 (6 bases). Germline loops: CDR1 SGHKS, CDR2 YYEKEE (reference sequence). The V end was cut by 4 bases, the J end by 5 bases, with 10 bases between. The CDR3 runs to 13 residues. Here the CDR3 reads CASSPDSYQPQHF. The CDR3, as DNA: TGTGCCAGCAGCCCGGACAGTTATCAGCCCCAGCATTTT.

The chain carries TRBV7-2 and TRBJ1-3; D remains ambiguous. CDR1 and CDR2 from the germline V gene are SGHTA and FQGNSA. With 2 bases removed from V and 1 base from J, the gap between germline ends came to 12 bases. The CDR3 sequence is 16 residues long. CDR3 region: CASSLSPGSSGNTIYF. CDR3 nucleotide sequence: TGTGCCAGCAGCTTATCTCCAGGATCGTCTGGAAACACCATATATTTT. The full variable domain, rest sourced from reference TRBV7-2 and TRBJ1-3, is GAGVSQSPSNKVTEKGKDVELRCDPISGHTALYWYRQSLGQGLEFLIYFQGNSAPDKSGLPSDRFSAERTGGSVSTLTIQRTQQEDSAVYLCASSLSPGSSGNTIYFGEGSWLTVV.

J is TRBJ1-5 and V is TRBV7-6; D is unresolved. The germline V gene encodes CDR1 SGHVS and CDR2 FNYEAQ. The CDR3 contains 13 residues. The germline V and J ends were trimmed by 4 bases and 6 bases, with 10 bases remaining between them. The CDR3 nucleotides are TGTGCCAGCAGCTCTGCCAGATTTCAGCCCCAGCATTTT. Its translation is CASSSARFQPQHF.

The chain uses TRBV5-4 and TRBJ2-2; 7 nucleotides agree with TRBD1. CDR3 length equals 14 residues. Germline V lookup: CDR1 SGHNT, CDR2 YYREEE (reference sequence). With V trimmed by 0 bases and J by 6 bases, 2 bases remained unmatched. CDR3 loop: CASSLGTGPGELFF. In DNA form, the CDR3 reads TGTGCCAGCAGCTTGGGGACAGGTCCCGGGGAGCTGTTTTTT.

In its sample, this clone was seen once. V is TRBV7-9 and J is TRBJ1-2; TRBD1 might be the D (5 bases). Germline V gene data show CDR1 as SEHNR and CDR2 as FQNEAQ (reference sequence). The V gene lost 5 bases and the J gene lost 4 bases, with 20 bases spanning the gap. The length of the CDR3 is 16 residues. CDR3 region: CASSQLNLYRTYGYTF. CDR3 DNA sequence: TGTGCCAGCAGCCAGCTAAATTTATACAGGACCTATGGCTACACCTTC. Based on the CDR3 plus reference TRBV7-9 and TRBJ1-2, the full variable domain is DTGVSQNPRHKITKRGQNVTFRCDPISEHNRLYWYRQTLGQGPEFLTYFQNEAQLEKSRLLSDRFSAERPKGSFSTLEIQRTEQGDSAMYLCASSQLNLYRTYGYTFGSGTRLTVV.

J is TRBJ2-1 and V is TRBV9, with D possibly matching TRBD2 (6 bases). CDR1 is SGDLS and CDR2 is YYNGEE in the germline V gene. Deletions cut 7 bases from V and 0 bases from J, with 8 bases between. The CDR3 sequence is 13 residues long. Here the CDR3 DNA reads TGTGCCAGCGGGGGGAGCTCCTACAATGAGCAGTTCTTC. Translation gives CASGGSSYNEQFF.

V is TRBV19 and J is TRBJ1-2, with D possibly matching TRBD1 (6 bases). Trimming took off 6 bases at V and 0 bases at J, with 14 bases between the two ends. The germline CDR1 and CDR2 sequences are LNHDA and SQIVND (reference sequence). The CDR3 sequence is 15 residues long. CDR3 in DNA: TGTGCCAGTAGACCCGTGGACAGCCCTAACTATGGCTACACCTTC. It codes for CASRPVDSPNYGYTF.

This chain joins TRBV27 and TRBJ1-4, with a tentative D call TRBD1 (6 bases). CDR3 size: 14 residues. V was pared by 5 bases and J by 7 bases, with 14 bases between. Per the germline V gene, CDR1 is MNHEY and CDR2 is SMNVEV (reference sequence). CDR3 DNA: TGTGCCAGCAGTCCCCGGGGGGGCGGTGAAAAACTGTTTTTT. Encoded protein: CASSPRGGGEKLFF.

In its sample, this clone is medium-sized. The chain has TRBV7-9 and TRBJ1-1; weak D call: TRBD1 (5 bases). This CDR3 has 14 residues. Trimming left V 5 bases short and J 6 bases short, with 16 bases between. Germline V gene lookup returns CDR1 SEHNR and CDR2 FQNEAQ (reference sequence). The CDR3 DNA reads TGTGCCAGCAGCCCGATTTTGGGGGGGTCTGAAGCTTTCTTT. Translation: CASSPILGGSEAFF.

The CDR3 here is CASSSPPGQSYGYTF. The CDR3, as DNA: TGTGCCAGCAGCTCGCCTCCGGGACAGAGTTATGGCTACACCTTC. The V and J genes are TRBV7-2 and TRBJ1-2; TRBD1 agrees at 7 bases. V lost 4 bases to trimming and J lost 5 bases; unmatched junction nucleotides: 10. CDR1 is SGHTA, CDR2 FQGNSA, per germline. The CDR3 extends over 15 amino acids.

The V gene is TRBV7-6, the J gene TRBJ1-1; possible D gene TRBD1, 5 bases. This CDR3 has 17 amino acids. The germline V gene encodes CDR1 SGHVS and CDR2 FNYEAQ. The V end lost 3 bases, the J end lost 6 bases, and 23 bases lay between the germline ends. CDR3 residues: CASSLGGGTGFGSEAFF. As DNA, the CDR3 is TGTGCCAGCAGCTTGGGGGGAGGGACGGGGTTCGGCTCTGAAGCTTTCTTT.

This clone occurred once. V and J are TRBV30 and TRBJ1-5; a weak D match, TRBD1 (6 bases). Germline V gives CDR1 GTSNPN, CDR2 SVGIG (reference sequence). V was shortened by 0 bases and J by 4 bases, with 19 bases between the two germline ends. CDR3 length: 17 residues. The CDR3 bases are TGTGCCTGGAGTGTACAAGGGGGGAGGGAAGGGAATCAGCCCCAGCATTTT. It translates to CAWSVQGGREGNQPQHF.

The genes are TRBV18 and TRBJ2-3; 11 bases line up with TRBD2. Germline CDR1 reads KGHSH; CDR2 reads LQKENI. CDR3 length equals 19 residues. Trimming removed 5 bases from V and 3 bases from J; junction bases left unmatched: 16. CDR3 amino acids: CASSSISLLAGVGTDTQYF. The DNA for the CDR3 is TGTGCCAGCTCATCCATATCCCTACTAGCGGGGGTAGGTACAGATACGCAGTATTTT.

This clone was found once. The rearrangement joins TRBV18 to TRBJ1-2, with 7 bases identical to TRBD1. V lost 3 bases to trimming and J lost 0 bases; unmatched junction nucleotides: 10. Germline V CDR1 and CDR2: KGHSH, LQKENI. CDR3 length: 17 amino acids. DNA for the CDR3: TGTGCCAGCTCACCCAGGGGGGAGTCTCCTACTAACTATGGCTACACCTTC. It specifies CASSPRGESPTNYGYTF.

The rearrangement uses TRBV7-9 and TRBJ2-3; D is unresolved. Germline V gene sequence: CDR1 SEHNR, CDR2 FQNEAQ (reference sequence). V lost 5 bases and J 0 bases, leaving 6 bases between the germline ends. This CDR3 region has 13 residues. The DNA for the CDR3 is TGTGCCAGCAGCATTCCTAGCACAGATACGCAGTATTTT. Translating gives CASSIPSTDTQYF.

V usage is TRBV10-3 and J usage is TRBJ1-2; 7 nucleotides match TRBD1. Germline assignment: CDR1 ENHRY and CDR2 SYGVKD. J gave up 8 bases and V 3 bases, and 3 bases lay outside the gene matches. This CDR3 region has 12 residues. The DNA for the CDR3 is TGTGCCATCAGTGACAGGGGGGAGGGCTACACCTTC. Its translation is CAISDRGEGYTF.

The chain combines TRBV5-1 with TRBJ2-3; D is unclear. Trimming took off 0 bases at V and 0 bases at J, with 5 bases between the two ends. Germline lookup yields CDR1 SGHRS and CDR2 YFSETQ. The CDR3 spans 14 residues. Here the CDR3 reads CASSLDSSTDTQYF. CDR3 in DNA: TGCGCCAGCAGCTTGGATAGTAGCACAGATACGCAGTATTTT.

The V and J genes are TRBV5-1 and TRBJ1-2; D unresolved. Trimming removed 0 bases from V and 8 bases from J, with 8 bases in between. Germline V CDR1 and CDR2: SGHRS, YFSETQ. The CDR3 has 12 amino acids. CDR3 coding DNA: TGCGCCAGCAGCTTGGGGTTTAAGGGCTACACCTTC. Translating gives CASSLGFKGYTF. The entire variable domain, with the rest obtained from reference TRBV5-1 and TRBJ1-2, is as follows: KAGVTQTPRYLIKTRGQQVTLSCSPISGHRSVSWYQQTPGQGLQFLFEYFSETQRNKGNFPGRFSGRQFSNSRSEMNVSTLELGDSALYLCASSLGFKGYTFGSGTRLTVV.

V and J are TRBV19 and TRBJ1-5; D ambiguous. The germline V and J ends were trimmed by 8 bases and 1 base, with 15 bases remaining between them. The germline gives CDR1 LNHDA, CDR2 SQIVND (reference sequence). The CDR3 length is 15 residues. CDR3 sequence (DNA): TGTGCCAGTTTTAATTGGAGGGAGAGCAATCAGCCCCAGCATTTT. It codes for CASFNWRESNQPQHF.

The rearrangement links TRBV9 to TRBJ1-4, with 9 bases identical to TRBD1. The germline CDR1 and CDR2 sequences are SGDLS and YYNGEE. The CDR3 is 15 amino acids. V shed 0 bases, J shed 15 bases, and the junction held 12 bases outside the gene matches. The CDR3 nucleotides read TGTGCCAGCAGCGTAGGACAGGGGGGTCACTTCGGTTTGTTTTTT. Amino acid sequence: CASSVGQGGHFGLFF.

This clone was picked up a small number of times. V and J are TRBV9 and TRBJ2-3; D is uncertain. Germline V lookup: CDR1 SGDLS, CDR2 YYNGEE. The CDR3 contains 12 residues. Trimming removed 0 bases from V and 14 bases from J, with 13 bases in between. This CDR3 is CASSVGGRVAYF. The CDR3 bases are TGTGCCAGCAGCGTAGGAGGTAGGGTTGCGTATTTT.

This clone was seen a handful of times. The J gene is TRBJ1-1, the V gene TRBV6-6, with unresolved D. The CDR3 runs to 14 residues. Trimming removed 5 bases from V and 1 base from J, with 11 bases in between. Germline CDR1 MNHNY, CDR2 SVGAGI (reference sequence). CDR3: CASSHTNGNTEAFF. CDR3 in DNA: TGTGCCAGCAGTCACACCAATGGGAACACTGAAGCTTTCTTT.

V and J are TRBV5-4 and TRBJ2-7; the D is unclear. V was trimmed by 3 bases and J by 7 bases, leaving 11 bases between them. Germline V lookup: CDR1 SGHNT, CDR2 YYREEE (reference sequence). CDR3 length equals 12 residues. The CDR3 spells CASSYYDAEQYF. The CDR3 region has the DNA TGTGCCAGCAGCTACTACGATGCGGAGCAGTACTTC. Drawing the rest from reference TRBV5-4 and TRBJ2-7, the complete variable domain is ETGVTQSPTHLIKTRGQQVTLRCSSQSGHNTVSWYQQALGQGPQFIFQYYREEENGRGNFPPRFSGLQFPNYSSELNVNALELDDSALYLCASSYYDAEQYFGPGTRLTVT.